This is a list of T cell receptor beta chains from one sample in a study of memory CD4+ T cells and cytomegalovirus serostatus. Repertoires were generated with immunoSEQ multiplex PCR, while TCRdb's copy carries only in-frame clones and drops some. The repertoire includes approximately 44,000 clones, 76% of them detected once, and roughly 2% sits in the top ten. Sample: memory CD4+ T cells from blood. Receptor source: an adult in good health and CMV-seronegative. The CDR3 runs from the conserved cysteine through the conserved F or W. Fields, in order: D gene, J gene, V gene, clone size, CDR3 DNA, CDR3 protein. A D gene is named only where the DNA matches it firmly. Only some rows state a clone size, as once, few, many or a class for expanded clones.

D: -
J: TRBJ2-6
V: TRBV19
size: -
DNA: TGTGCCAGTAGTGCCCAAAAATCTGGGGCCAACGTCCTGACTTTC
CDR3: CASSAQKSGANVLTF

D: -
J: TRBJ1-4
V: TRBV6-5
size: -
DNA: TGTGCCAGCAGTCCCTCTATGCCCCCTAATGAAAAACTGTTTTTT
CDR3: CASSPSMPPNEKLFF

D: TRBD2
J: TRBJ2-2
V: TRBV27
size: -
DNA: TGTGCCAGCACACCTAGCGGGGGGGCCTCTTTTACCGGGGAGCTGTTTTTT
CDR3: CASTPSGGASFTGELFF

D: -
J: TRBJ1-1
V: TRBV27
size: -
DNA: TGTGCCAGCAGCGTCCGGGGCTTCACTGAAGCTTTCTTT
CDR3: CASSVRGFTEAFF

D: TRBD2
J: TRBJ2-6
V: TRBV9
size: -
DNA: TGTGCCAGCAGCCGGGGGGATACTGGGGCCAACGTCCTGACTTTC
CDR3: CASSRGDTGANVLTF

D: -
J: TRBJ1-1
V: TRBV6-1
size: -
DNA: TGTGCCAGCAGTGAATGGGTCGTAACTGAAGCTTTCTTT
CDR3: CASSEWVVTEAFF

D: -
J: TRBJ1-2
V: TRBV14
size: -
DNA: TGTGCCAGCAGCCAAGTGTCAGGGGTAACCTATGGCTACACCTTC
CDR3: CASSQVSGVTYGYTF

D: -
J: TRBJ2-2
V: TRBV7-9
size: -
DNA: TGTGCCAGCAGCTTAGCCTTACTATGGACAGCTAACACCGGGGAGCTGTTTTTT
CDR3: CASSLALLWTANTGELFF

D: -
J: TRBJ1-3
V: TRBV5-3
size: -
DNA: TGTGCCAGAAGTTTAGACCAGGGGTTCAGAAACACCATATATTTT
CDR3: CARSLDQGFRNTIYF

D: -
J: TRBJ1-2
V: TRBV5-6
size: -
DNA: TGTGCCAGCAGCTTGGGCGGACAGAACTATGGCTACACCTTC
CDR3: CASSLGGQNYGYTF

D: TRBD2
J: TRBJ2-5
V: TRBV28
size: once
DNA: TGTGCCAGCAGTTCGCCCGGGACTAAGACTGGGGAGACCCAGTACTTC
CDR3: CASSSPGTKTGETQYF

D: -
J: TRBJ1-4
V: TRBV9
size: -
DNA: TGTGCCAGCAGCGTAGAAAGTGGGACACTTAGTGGAGAAAAACTGTTTTTT
CDR3: CASSVESGTLSGEKLFF

D: TRBD1
J: TRBJ2-5
V: TRBV6-1
size: -
DNA: TGTGCCAGCAGTGTGACAGGGCAGGAGCAGTACTTC
CDR3: CASSVTGQEQYF

D: -
J: TRBJ2-2
V: TRBV2
size: few
DNA: TGTGCCAGCAGACTAACAGGGAACACCGGGGAGCTGTTTTTT
CDR3: CASRLTGNTGELFF

D: TRBD2
J: TRBJ2-3
V: TRBV4-1
size: -
DNA: TGCGCCAGCAGCCACAATCTAGCGGGGGGCGCAGATACGCAGTATTTT
CDR3: CASSHNLAGGADTQYF

D: -
J: TRBJ2-5
V: TRBV5-5
size: -
DNA: TGTGCCAGCAGCTTGGCCTCGCAGGTTCGGGAGACCCAGTACTTC
CDR3: CASSLASQVRETQYF

D: -
J: TRBJ2-7
V: TRBV27
size: -
DNA: TGTGCCAGCAGTGGACCGTGGGGGCGTCGGTACGAGCAGTACTTC
CDR3: CASSGPWGRRYEQYF

D: -
J: TRBJ2-7
V: TRBV28
size: -
DNA: TGTGCCAGTCACCGAGACAACACCTACGAGCAGTACTTC
CDR3: CASHRDNTYEQYF

D: -
J: TRBJ1-2
V: TRBV5-6
size: -
DNA: TGTGCCAGCAGCTCCCGTGGGGTCCGCTATGGCTACACCTTC
CDR3: CASSSRGVRYGYTF

D: -
J: TRBJ1-2
V: TRBV6-1
size: -
DNA: TGTGCCAGCGGGGCTGGTAAGGCTTTCAACTATGGCTACACCTTC
CDR3: CASGAGKAFNYGYTF

D: TRBD1
J: TRBJ2-5
V: TRBV2
size: -
DNA: TGTGCCAGCAGTCCCGGGACAGGGTTTTATGCCCAGTACTTC
CDR3: CASSPGTGFYAQYF

D: -
J: TRBJ1-1
V: TRBV6-1
size: -
DNA: TGTGCCAGCAGTGAGAGCCCAGACAGAAAAGCTTTCTTT
CDR3: CASSESPDRKAFF

D: TRBD2
J: TRBJ2-7
V: TRBV2
size: medium-sized
DNA: TGTGCCAGCAGTGCTTCCGGGACTAGTCTCTACGAGCAGTACTTC
CDR3: CASSASGTSLYEQYF

D: TRBD2
J: TRBJ2-5
V: TRBV2
size: few
DNA: TGTGCCAGCAAAAGACTAGCGGGGGAAGAGACCCAGTACTTC
CDR3: CASKRLAGEETQYF

D: -
J: TRBJ1-4
V: TRBV30
size: -
DNA: TGTGCCTGGAGTGTCGGCACAGGCAGTGAAAAACTGTTTTTT
CDR3: CAWSVGTGSEKLFF

D: -
J: TRBJ1-2
V: TRBV7-2
size: -
DNA: TGTGCCAGCAGCTTAGATGGAGAACCTAGTGGCTACACCTTC
CDR3: CASSLDGEPSGYTF

D: -
J: TRBJ2-3
V: TRBV7-9
size: -
DNA: TGTGCCAGCAGCTTATTGGCAAGTCGCACAGATACGCAGTATTTT
CDR3: CASSLLASRTDTQYF

D: TRBD1
J: TRBJ2-2
V: TRBV7-2
size: -
DNA: TGTGCCAGCAGCTTTAAGGACAGGGCAACGCTGTTTTTT
CDR3: CASSFKDRATLFF

D: TRBD1
J: TRBJ1-1
V: TRBV2
size: -
DNA: TGTGCCAGCAGTGCAACAGGGGGCCGGGGGAGCGCTCTCTTT
CDR3: CASSATGGRGSALF

D: TRBD2
J: TRBJ2-7
V: TRBV4-1
size: -
DNA: TGCGCCAGCAGCCAAGGCGGGGGGACCTCCTACGAGCAGTACTTC
CDR3: CASSQGGGTSYEQYF

D: -
J: TRBJ1-1
V: TRBV6-5
size: -
DNA: TGTGCCAGCAGTTACCGAAACACTGAAGCTTTCTTT
CDR3: CASSYRNTEAFF

D: TRBD2
J: TRBJ2-1
V: TRBV5-1
size: few
DNA: TGCGCCAGCAGCTCTCTACTGCCAACTAGCGGGGGGGCGAATGAGCAGTTCTTC
CDR3: CASSSLLPTSGGANEQFF

D: -
J: TRBJ1-5
V: TRBV28
size: once
DNA: TGTGCCAGCAGCTTCTACCGGAGAAGCAATCAGCCCCAGCATTTT
CDR3: CASSFYRRSNQPQHF

D: -
J: TRBJ2-2
V: TRBV11-2
size: -
DNA: TGTGCCAGCAGTTACGGGGTGGGGAACACCGGGGAGCTGTTTTTT
CDR3: CASSYGVGNTGELFF

D: -
J: TRBJ2-5
V: TRBV14
size: -
DNA: TGTGCCAGCAGCCATCTCGAGGGGACGGGGGAGACCCAGTACTTC
CDR3: CASSHLEGTGETQYF

D: -
J: TRBJ1-1
V: TRBV6-1
size: -
DNA: TGTGCCGGCGAAACCCACGGGAACACTGAAGCTTTCTTT
CDR3: CAGETHGNTEAFF

D: -
J: TRBJ1-2
V: TRBV9
size: -
DNA: TGTGCCAGCAGCCTCTCCAGCTATGGCTACACCTTC
CDR3: CASSLSSYGYTF

D: -
J: TRBJ1-3
V: TRBV28
size: -
DNA: TGTGCCAGCACCTTTGGTCAGCCCTCTGGAAACACCATATATTTT
CDR3: CASTFGQPSGNTIYF

D: -
J: TRBJ1-2
V: TRBV27
size: -
DNA: TGTGCCAGCAGCCTAAAAAATTTTAATTCCCATCTAGGTCTGGTTTGCTACACCTTC
CDR3: CASSLKNFNSHLGLVCYTF

D: TRBD1
J: TRBJ1-6
V: TRBV10-3
size: -
DNA: TGTGCCATCAGTGAGCTTCCAGGGGGGGATTATAATTCACCCCTCCACTTT
CDR3: CAISELPGGDYNSPLHF

D: TRBD1
J: TRBJ1-1
V: TRBV2
size: -
DNA: TGTGCCAGCACCACCTTAGGGGGCATGACTGAAGCTTTCTTT
CDR3: CASTTLGGMTEAFF

D: -
J: TRBJ2-7
V: TRBV4-2
size: -
DNA: TGTGCCAGCAGCCGGGACATGGCGGGCTACGAGCAGTACTTC
CDR3: CASSRDMAGYEQYF

D: -
J: TRBJ2-6
V: TRBV12-5
size: -
DNA: TGTGCTAGTGGCTTCCATTTGCTCTCTGGGGCCAACGTCCTGACTTTC
CDR3: CASGFHLLSGANVLTF

D: -
J: TRBJ1-3
V: TRBV29-1
size: -
DNA: TGCAGCGTTGGACAGACGAGCTCTGGAAACACCATATATTTT
CDR3: CSVGQTSSGNTIYF

D: -
J: TRBJ2-1
V: TRBV9
size: -
DNA: TGTGCCAGCAGCGGGGGTGAGCAGTTCTTC
CDR3: CASSGGEQFF

D: TRBD1
J: TRBJ1-6
V: TRBV19
size: -
DNA: TGTGCCAGTACCGACAGGGGGGCCTATAATTCACCCCTCCACTTT
CDR3: CASTDRGAYNSPLHF

D: -
J: TRBJ2-2
V: TRBV7-9
size: -
DNA: TGTGCCAGCAGCTTAACCGGTTACACCGGGGAGCTGTTTTTT
CDR3: CASSLTGYTGELFF

D: -
J: TRBJ2-4
V: TRBV18
size: -
DNA: TGTGCCAGCTCACCTCGGACCGCCGCCGGGAACATTCAGTACTTC
CDR3: CASSPRTAAGNIQYF

D: -
J: TRBJ1-4
V: TRBV5-3
size: -
DNA: TGTGCCAGAAGCTTGGGGCTCAGGGTGAATGAAAAACTGTTTTTT
CDR3: CARSLGLRVNEKLFF

D: -
J: TRBJ2-7
V: TRBV11-3
size: -
DNA: TGTGCCAGCAGCTCCTACTACGAGCAGTACTTC
CDR3: CASSSYYEQYF

D: -
J: TRBJ2-1
V: TRBV10-1
size: -
DNA: TGCGCCAGCAGTGAGTCCTGGACTAATAATGAGCAGTTCTTC
CDR3: CASSESWTNNEQFF

D: -
J: TRBJ1-6
V: TRBV10-3
size: -
DNA: TGTGCCATCAGTGAGCCAGGGTCTAATTCACCCCTCCACTTT
CDR3: CAISEPGSNSPLHF

D: TRBD1
J: TRBJ2-7
V: TRBV2
size: -
DNA: TGTGCCAGCAGTGGGAGGACAGGGACTCTCGAGCAGTACTTC
CDR3: CASSGRTGTLEQYF

D: TRBD1
J: TRBJ1-2
V: TRBV7-2
size: -
DNA: TGTGCCAGCAGCACACAACAGGGGCGGGGTGATGGCTACACCTTC
CDR3: CASSTQQGRGDGYTF

D: -
J: TRBJ1-2
V: TRBV19
size: once
DNA: TGTGCCAGTAACACACCAGGAGTTGACTATGGCTACACCTTC
CDR3: CASNTPGVDYGYTF

D: -
J: TRBJ2-1
V: TRBV9
size: -
DNA: TGTGCCAGCAGCGTAGGACTCCCAGGGGCAGCCGGCTTTGCGGGGCACAATGAGCAGTTCTTC
CDR3: CASSVGLPGAAGFAGHNEQFF

D: -
J: TRBJ2-5
V: TRBV7-3
size: -
DNA: TGTGCCAGCAGCCCCGGGGCTTCGGAGACCCAGTACTTC
CDR3: CASSPGASETQYF

D: TRBD2
J: TRBJ2-7
V: TRBV7-8
size: -
DNA: TGTGCCAGCAGCTTAGCGGGGGGGTACGCCTACGAGCAGTACTTC
CDR3: CASSLAGGYAYEQYF

D: -
J: TRBJ2-7
V: TRBV29-1
size: -
DNA: TGCAGCGTTGATTCAGGGGGGCGGGAGCAGTACTTC
CDR3: CSVDSGGREQYF

D: -
J: TRBJ2-5
V: TRBV19
size: -
DNA: TGTGCCAGTAGTCCAAGGGGCATGGGGCCGGAGACCCAGTACTTC
CDR3: CASSPRGMGPETQYF